The T cell receptor (beta chain) described here comes from a study of regulatory T cells in long-lasting Graves disease. Findings and limits, study-wide: Analysis covered peripheral blood alone, not thyroid tissue.

To make TCR beta libraries, researchers used iRepertoire HTBI primers and Arm-PCR of CDR3 regions. TCRdb re-analysed the multiplex PCR reads in MiXCR, keeping a single row per CDR3 protein. Seen here are approximately 400,000 distinct CDR3 sequences, 14% to 15% observed once, and the top ten hold roughly a sixth. This clonotype was seen more than once but under ten times. Its antigen remains unidentified. The sample's time point: newly diagnosed GD, antithyroid drugs for less than 3 months. Isolated PBMC RNA provided the starting material for the TCR library. Tubes containing EDTA received around 9.9 milliliters of drawn peripheral blood. The same sample was also used in a study of T cells in Graves' hyperthyroidism and ophthalmopathy. As that study records: HTBI primers were employed in a first-round RT-PCR of the TCR CDR3.

Sequenced material: peripheral blood mononuclear cells (PBMCs), taken at new diagnosis, from a patient treated with antithyroid drugs. This receptor was identified in a woman aged 30 to 39 with Graves disease.

CDR3 DNA: TGTGCCAGCGGACTAGGCGGATCCTACGAGCAGTACTTC. Amino acids: CASGLGGSYEQYF. The chain joins TRBV6-1 to TRBJ2-7; TRBD2 matches at 7 bases. Germline loops: CDR1 MNHNS, CDR2 SASEGT. The CDR3 extends over 13 amino acids. J lost 1 base, V lost 8 bases, and 5 bases had no gene match.